This T cell receptor (beta chain) is drawn from a study of human T cells and chemical hapten exposure. Overall study results and limits: Among expanded TCRs, significantly more large CDR3 similarity clusters formed than among controls.

With respect to this clonotype: The antigen is undetermined.

Regarding time point: patch test 1, 2 weeks after DPC sensitization. As to treatment: therapeutic diphenylcyclopropenone sensitization with weekly scalp DPC. TCRdb processed the RACE reads anew with MiXCR; each CDR3 protein has one entry. This table has fewer than 95,000 distinct CDR3 sequences, roughly a tenth appearing once. Trimming cost V 6 bases and J 4 bases, with 12 bases left between them. This CDR3 has 13 amino acids. Germline-derived CDR1 and CDR2 are MNHNY and SVGAGI (reference sequence). The TCR originated in a man aged 35-49 years with alopecia areata. Some clones in this sample may be carry-over from other donors' samples. The sample consisted of whole blood, taken in connection with sensitization to the hapten diphenylcyclopropenone (DPC). The chain combines TRBV6-6 with TRBJ1-1; D ambiguous. The CDR3 loop reads CASREIQTTEAFF. In nucleotides, the CDR3 is TGTGCCAGCAGGGAGATACAGACCACTGAAGCTTTCTTT.